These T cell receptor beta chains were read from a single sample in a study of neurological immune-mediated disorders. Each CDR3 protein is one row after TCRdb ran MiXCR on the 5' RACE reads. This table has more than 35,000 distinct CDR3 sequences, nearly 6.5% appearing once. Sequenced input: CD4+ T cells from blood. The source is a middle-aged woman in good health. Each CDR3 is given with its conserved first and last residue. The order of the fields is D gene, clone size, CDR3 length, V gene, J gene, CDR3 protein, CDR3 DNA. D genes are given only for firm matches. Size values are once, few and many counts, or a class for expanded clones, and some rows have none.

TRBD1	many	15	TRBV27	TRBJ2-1	CASSRQGTSYNEQFF	TGTGCCAGCAGTCGACAGGGAACCTCCTACAATGAGCAGTTCTTC
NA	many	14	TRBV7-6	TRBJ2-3	CASSLITAGDTQYF	TGTGCCAGCAGCCTGATTACAGCAGGAGATACGCAGTATTTT
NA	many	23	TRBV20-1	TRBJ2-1	CSPAGGAAEIPSMTRERNNEQFF	TGCAGTCCTGCCGGCGGGGCCGCCGAAATACCATCCATGACACGGGAGAGAAACAATGAGCAGTTCTTC
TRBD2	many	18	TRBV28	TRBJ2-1	CASSLLGTSGPWGNEQFF	TGTGCCAGCAGTTTATTAGGGACTAGCGGCCCCTGGGGCAATGAGCAGTTCTTC
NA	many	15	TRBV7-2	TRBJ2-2	CASSVTGVGNGELFF	TGTGCCAGCAGCGTTACAGGTGTTGGTAACGGGGAGCTGTTTTTT
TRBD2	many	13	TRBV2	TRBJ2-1	CASRREFNNEQFF	TGTGCCAGCCGGCGGGAGTTTAACAATGAGCAGTTCTTC
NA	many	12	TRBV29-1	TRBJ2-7	CSVESSRNEQYF	TGCAGCGTTGAATCCTCTAGAAACGAGCAGTACTTC
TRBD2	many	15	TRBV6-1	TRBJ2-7	CASSEAGTRSGEQYF	TGTGCCAGCAGTGAAGCGGGGACTAGATCGGGCGAGCAGTACTTC
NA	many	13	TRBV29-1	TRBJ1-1	CSVEPTQLDEAFF	TGCAGCGTTGAACCCACGCAGTTGGATGAAGCTTTCTTT
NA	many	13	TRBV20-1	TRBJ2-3	CSASEIFADTQYF	TGCAGTGCTAGCGAGATTTTTGCAGATACGCAGTATTTT
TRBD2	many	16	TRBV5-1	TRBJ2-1	CASSSSGPPGGNEQFF	TGCGCCAGCAGCTCCTCGGGACCACCGGGGGGCAATGAGCAGTTCTTC
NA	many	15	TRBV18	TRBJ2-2	CASSEISVTTGELFF	TGTGCCAGCTCCGAAATCAGTGTCACGACCGGGGAGCTGTTTTTT
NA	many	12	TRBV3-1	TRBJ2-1	CAISRGYNEQFF	TGTGCCATATCCAGGGGATACAATGAGCAGTTCTTC
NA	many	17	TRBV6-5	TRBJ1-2	CASSYSEHMGRIYGYTF	TGTGCCAGCAGTTACTCGGAACACATGGGTCGGATATATGGCTACACCTTC
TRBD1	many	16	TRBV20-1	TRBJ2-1	CSARDRGTGRLNEQFF	TGCAGTGCTAGAGACCGGGGGACAGGGAGGTTGAATGAGCAGTTCTTC
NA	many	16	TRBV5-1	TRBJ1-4	CASSLFTGATNEKLFF	TGCGCCAGCAGCTTGTTCACAGGTGCAACTAATGAAAAACTGTTTTTT
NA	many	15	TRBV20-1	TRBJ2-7	CSARIPTGRSYEQYF	TGCAGTGCTAGGATACCGACAGGCCGATCCTACGAGCAGTACTTC
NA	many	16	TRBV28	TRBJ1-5	CASTSLTARGDQPQHF	TGTGCCAGCACTTCCTTGACGGCCCGCGGGGATCAGCCCCAGCATTTT
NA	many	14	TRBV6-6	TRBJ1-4	CASRGNRWGEKLFF	TGTGCCAGCAGGGGGAACAGATGGGGCGAAAAACTGTTTTTT
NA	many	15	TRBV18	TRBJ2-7	CASSPRQGSVYEQYF	TGTGCCAGCTCACCACGTCAGGGATCGGTTTACGAGCAGTACTTC
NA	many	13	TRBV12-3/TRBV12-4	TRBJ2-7	CASTSGTNYEQYF	TGTGCCAGCACCTCCGGGACAAACTACGAGCAGTACTTC
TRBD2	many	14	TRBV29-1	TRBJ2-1	CSVARLAADNEQFF	TGCAGCGTGGCCCGCCTAGCGGCTGACAATGAGCAGTTCTTC
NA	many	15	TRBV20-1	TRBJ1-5	CSARRGPDGNQPQHF	TGCAGTGCTAGGCGGGGGCCGGATGGCAATCAGCCCCAGCATTTT
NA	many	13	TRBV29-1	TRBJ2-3	CSVVVYRRDTQYF	TGCAGCGTTGTGGTCTATCGGCGGGATACGCAGTATTTT
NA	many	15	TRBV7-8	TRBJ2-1	CASSLIGGAWNEQFF	TGTGCCAGCAGCCTAATCGGGGGCGCGTGGAATGAGCAGTTCTTC
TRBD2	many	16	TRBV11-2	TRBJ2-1	CASSLGVSAGGNEQFF	TGTGCCAGCAGCTTAGGTGTATCGGCGGGAGGCAATGAGCAGTTCTTC
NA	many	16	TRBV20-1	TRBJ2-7	CSARENWGGLIYEQYF	TGCAGTGCTAGAGAAAATTGGGGCGGACTTATCTACGAGCAGTACTTC
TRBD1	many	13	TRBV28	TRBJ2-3	CASSFNRGDTQYF	TGTGCCAGCAGTTTTAACAGGGGCGATACGCAGTATTTT
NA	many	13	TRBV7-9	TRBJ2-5	CASSASNGETQYF	TGTGCCAGCAGCGCATCAAACGGAGAGACCCAGTACTTC
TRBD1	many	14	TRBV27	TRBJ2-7	CASSASGGPYEQYF	TGTGCCAGCAGCGCGTCAGGGGGCCCTTACGAGCAGTACTTC
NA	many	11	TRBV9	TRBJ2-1	CASSVEHEQFF	TGTGCCAGCAGCGTGGAGCATGAGCAGTTCTTC
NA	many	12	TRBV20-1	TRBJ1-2	CSAAVLLDWNTF	TGCAGTGCGGCCGTCCTACTTGATTGGAACACCTTC
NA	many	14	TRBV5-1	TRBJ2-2	CASSSSGERGELFF	TGCGCCAGCAGCTCCTCCGGGGAGCGAGGGGAGCTGTTTTTT
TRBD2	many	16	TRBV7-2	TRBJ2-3	CASSLLAGWGTDTQYF	TGTGCCAGCAGCTTATTAGCGGGGTGGGGCACAGATACGCAGTATTTT
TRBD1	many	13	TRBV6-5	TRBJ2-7	CASRDRDRGPGYF	TGTGCCAGCAGGGACAGGGACAGGGGGCCAGGGTACTTC
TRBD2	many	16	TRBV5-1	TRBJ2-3	CASNRGLAGARDTQYF	TGCGCCAGCAACAGAGGACTAGCGGGAGCTAGGGATACGCAGTATTTT
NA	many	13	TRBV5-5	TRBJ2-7	CASSLPTGEEQYF	TGTGCCAGCAGCCTACCGACGGGGGAGGAGCAGTACTTC
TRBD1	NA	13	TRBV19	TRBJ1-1	CASTPRDRLEAFF	TGTGCCAGTACCCCCCGGGACAGACTTGAAGCTTTCTTT
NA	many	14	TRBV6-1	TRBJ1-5	CASSERRSNQPQHF	TGTGCCAGCAGTGAAAGACGAAGCAATCAGCCCCAGCATTTT
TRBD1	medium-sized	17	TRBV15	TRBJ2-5	CATSRDKGTGGWETQYF	TGTGCCACCAGCAGAGATAAGGGGACAGGGGGCTGGGAGACCCAGTACTTC